This T cell receptor (beta chain) derives from a study of shared T cell receptors in the human thymus. Sequencing was performed with immunoSEQ multiplex PCR; in TCRdb, only in-frame clones are kept and a portion is missing. The sample includes 500,000 to 850,000 clones, roughly 86% of them seen just once. The length of the CDR3 is 18 residues. Germline V lookup: CDR1 LNHDA, CDR2 SQIVND (reference sequence). Trimming at V came to 1 base and at J to 3 bases, leaving 9 bases not matched to a gene. The same data also went into a second study, on human thymus T cells. That publication notes: Thymus tissue for the work was resected from patients undergoing corrective heart surgery. What appeared biased in thymic and blood repertoires was the usage of V and J genes. Highly overlapping thymic repertoires in unrelated individuals were reported by related research.

This sequence was found in a boy under two years old with a congenital heart defect. The V gene is TRBV19, the J gene TRBJ1-5, with 10 bases identical to TRBD1. The sequenced material came from thymocytes. The CDR3 DNA follows: TGTGCCAGTAGTATAGCAACTCCGGGACAGGGGAACAATCAGCCCCAGCATTTT. It yields the protein CASSIATPGQGNNQPQHF.